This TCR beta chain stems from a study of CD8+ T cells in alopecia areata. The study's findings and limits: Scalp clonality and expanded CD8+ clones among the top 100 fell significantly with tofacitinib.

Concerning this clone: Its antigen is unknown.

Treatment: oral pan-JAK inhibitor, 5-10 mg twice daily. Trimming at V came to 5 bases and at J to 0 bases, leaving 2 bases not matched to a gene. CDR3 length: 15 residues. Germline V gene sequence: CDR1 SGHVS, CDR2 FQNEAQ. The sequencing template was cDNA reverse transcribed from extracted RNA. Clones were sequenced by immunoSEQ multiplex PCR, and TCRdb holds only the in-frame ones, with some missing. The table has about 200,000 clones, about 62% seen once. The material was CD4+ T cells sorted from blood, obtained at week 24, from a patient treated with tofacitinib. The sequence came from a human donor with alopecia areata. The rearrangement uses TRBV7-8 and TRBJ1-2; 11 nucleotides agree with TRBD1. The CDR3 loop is CASSPGQGANYGYTF. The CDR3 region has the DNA TGTGCCAGCAGCCCGGGACAGGGGGCTAACTATGGCTACACCTTC.